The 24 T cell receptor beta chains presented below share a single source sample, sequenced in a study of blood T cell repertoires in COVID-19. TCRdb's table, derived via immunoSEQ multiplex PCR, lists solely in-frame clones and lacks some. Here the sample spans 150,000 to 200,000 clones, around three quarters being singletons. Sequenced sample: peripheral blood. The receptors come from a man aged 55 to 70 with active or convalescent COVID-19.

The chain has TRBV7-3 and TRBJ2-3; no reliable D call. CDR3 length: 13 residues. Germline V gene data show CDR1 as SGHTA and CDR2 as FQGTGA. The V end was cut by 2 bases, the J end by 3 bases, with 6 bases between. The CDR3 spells CASSLEVTDTQYF. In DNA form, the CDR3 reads TGTGCCAGCAGCTTAGAGGTTACAGATACGCAGTATTTT.

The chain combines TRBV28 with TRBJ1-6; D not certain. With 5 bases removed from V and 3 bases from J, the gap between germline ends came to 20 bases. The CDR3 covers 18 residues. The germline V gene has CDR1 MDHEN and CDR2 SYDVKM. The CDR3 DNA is TGTGCCAGCAGTCTTCTTCCTGCTCCGGTCAACTATAATTCACCCCTCCACTTT. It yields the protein CASSLLPAPVNYNSPLHF.

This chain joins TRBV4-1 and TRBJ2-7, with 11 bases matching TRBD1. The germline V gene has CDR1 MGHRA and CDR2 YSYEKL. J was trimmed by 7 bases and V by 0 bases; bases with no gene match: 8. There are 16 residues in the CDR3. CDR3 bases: TGCGCCAGCAGCCAAGAGACGGGACAGGGGGTATTGGAGCAGTACTTC. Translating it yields CASSQETGQGVLEQYF.

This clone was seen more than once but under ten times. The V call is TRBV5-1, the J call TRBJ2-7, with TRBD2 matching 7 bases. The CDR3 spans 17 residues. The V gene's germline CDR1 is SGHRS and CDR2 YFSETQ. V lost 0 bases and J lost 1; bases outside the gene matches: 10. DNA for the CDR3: TGCGCCAGCAGCTTGGAAGCGGGAAGAACAAAATCCTACGAGCAGTACTTC. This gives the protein CASSLEAGRTKSYEQYF.

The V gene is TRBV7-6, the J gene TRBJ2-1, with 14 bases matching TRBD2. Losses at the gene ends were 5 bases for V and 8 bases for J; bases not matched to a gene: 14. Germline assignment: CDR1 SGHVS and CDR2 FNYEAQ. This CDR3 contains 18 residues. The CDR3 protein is CASSQGLAGAGLGDEQFF. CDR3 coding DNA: TGTGCCAGCAGCCAGGGACTAGCGGGAGCGGGGTTAGGGGATGAGCAGTTCTTC.

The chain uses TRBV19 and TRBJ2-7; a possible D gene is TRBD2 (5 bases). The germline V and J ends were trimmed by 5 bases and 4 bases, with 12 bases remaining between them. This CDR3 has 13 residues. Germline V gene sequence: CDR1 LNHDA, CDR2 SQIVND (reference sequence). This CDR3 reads CASSPRTGYEQYF. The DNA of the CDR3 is TGTGCCAGTAGTCCCCGGACGGGATACGAGCAGTACTTC.

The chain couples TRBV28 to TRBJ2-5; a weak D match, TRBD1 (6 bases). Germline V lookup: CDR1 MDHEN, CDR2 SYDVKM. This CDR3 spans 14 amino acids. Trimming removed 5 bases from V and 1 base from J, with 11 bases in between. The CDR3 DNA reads TGTGCCAGCAGTCCACAGGGACGCCAAGAGACCCAGTACTTC. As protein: CASSPQGRQETQYF.

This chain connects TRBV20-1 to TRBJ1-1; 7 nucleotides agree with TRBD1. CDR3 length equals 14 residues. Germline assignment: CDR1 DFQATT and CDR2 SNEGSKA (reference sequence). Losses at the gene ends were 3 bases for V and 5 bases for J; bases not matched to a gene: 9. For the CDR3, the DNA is TGCAGTGCTAGTAACCGAGGACAGGTTACTGAAGCTTTCTTT. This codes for CSASNRGQVTEAFF.

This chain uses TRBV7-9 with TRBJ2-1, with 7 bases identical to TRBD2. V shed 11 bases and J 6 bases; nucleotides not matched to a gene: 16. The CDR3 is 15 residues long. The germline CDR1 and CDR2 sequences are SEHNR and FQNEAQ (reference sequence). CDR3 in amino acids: CAGRPGGGPSNEQFF. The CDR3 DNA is TGTGCCGGACGCCCCGGGGGAGGGCCGTCCAATGAGCAGTTCTTC.

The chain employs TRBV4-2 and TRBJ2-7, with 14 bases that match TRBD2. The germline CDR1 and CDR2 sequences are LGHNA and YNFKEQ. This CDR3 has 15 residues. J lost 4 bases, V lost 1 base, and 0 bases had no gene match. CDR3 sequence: CASSQGLAGGYEQYF. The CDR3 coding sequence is TGTGCCAGCAGCCAAGGACTAGCGGGAGGGTACGAGCAGTACTTC.

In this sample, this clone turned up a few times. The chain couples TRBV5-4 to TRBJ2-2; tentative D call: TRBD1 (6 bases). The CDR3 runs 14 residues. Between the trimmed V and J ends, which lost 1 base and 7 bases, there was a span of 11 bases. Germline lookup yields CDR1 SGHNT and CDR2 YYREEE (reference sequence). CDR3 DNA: TGTGCCAGCAGCTTGAGGACAGCACACGGGGAGCTGTTTTTT. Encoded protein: CASSLRTAHGELFF.

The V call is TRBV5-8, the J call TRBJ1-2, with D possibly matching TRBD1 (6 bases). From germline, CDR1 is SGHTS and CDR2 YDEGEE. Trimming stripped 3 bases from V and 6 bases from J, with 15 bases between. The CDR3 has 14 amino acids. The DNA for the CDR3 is TGTGCCAGCAGCTACCCAGGGGCCCCACATGGCTACACCTTC. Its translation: CASSYPGAPHGYTF.

The CDR3 DNA is TGTGCCAGTAGTAGCGGGAGCTACTCGGGAGATACGCAGTATTTT. It specifies CASSSGSYSGDTQYF. The V call is TRBV19, the J call TRBJ2-3; TRBD2 matches 7 bases. Germline values: CDR1 LNHDA, CDR2 SQIVND (reference sequence). This CDR3 comprises 15 residues. Trimming at V came to 4 bases and at J to 5 bases, leaving 9 bases not matched to a gene.

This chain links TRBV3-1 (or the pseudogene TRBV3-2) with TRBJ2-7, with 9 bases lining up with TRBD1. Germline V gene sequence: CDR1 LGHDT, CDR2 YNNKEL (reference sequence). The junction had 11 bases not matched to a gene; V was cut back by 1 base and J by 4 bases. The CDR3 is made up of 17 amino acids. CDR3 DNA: TGTGCCAGCAGCCAAGGGCAACTTTCGACAGGGGGTTACGAGCAGTACTTC. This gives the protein CASSQGQLSTGGYEQYF.

DNA for the CDR3: TGTGCCAGCAGCACCCCAGGGGCCTCCTACAATGAGCAGTTCTTC. Translating gives CASSTPGASYNEQFF. The chain uses TRBV7-2 and TRBJ2-1; possible D gene TRBD1, 6 bases. CDR1 and CDR2 (germline): SGHTA, FQGNSA. V was cut by 5 bases and J by 0 bases, with 11 bases left in between. CDR3 length equals 15 residues.

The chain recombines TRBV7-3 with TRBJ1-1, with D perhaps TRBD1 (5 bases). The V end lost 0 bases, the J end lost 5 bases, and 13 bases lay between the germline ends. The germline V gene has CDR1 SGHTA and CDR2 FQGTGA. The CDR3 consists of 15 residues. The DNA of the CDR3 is TGTGCCAGCAGCTTAACGGAGACCTCAGGGACTGAAGCTTTCTTT. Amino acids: CASSLTETSGTEAFF.

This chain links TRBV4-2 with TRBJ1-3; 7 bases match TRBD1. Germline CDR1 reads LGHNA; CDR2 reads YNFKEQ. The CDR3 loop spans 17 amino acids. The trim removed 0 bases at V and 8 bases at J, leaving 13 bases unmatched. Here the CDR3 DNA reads TGTGCCAGCAGCCAAGACCTGTCCGGGACAGCGGCTCACACCATATATTTT. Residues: CASSQDLSGTAAHTIYF.

The DNA of the CDR3 is TGTGCCAGCTCACCGAAGCTAGCCCGCACAGATACGCAGTATTTT. Its protein product is CASSPKLARTDTQYF. V and J are TRBV18 and TRBJ2-3, with D possibly TRBD2 on 5 matching bases. Germline V CDR1 and CDR2: KGHSH, LQKENI. V was shortened by 3 bases and J by 1 base, with 11 bases between the two germline ends. The CDR3 runs 15 residues.

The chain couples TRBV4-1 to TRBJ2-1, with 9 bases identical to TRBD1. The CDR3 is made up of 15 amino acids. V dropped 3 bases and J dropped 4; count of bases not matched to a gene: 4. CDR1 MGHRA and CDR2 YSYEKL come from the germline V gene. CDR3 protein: CASSQTGTGYNEQFF. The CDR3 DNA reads TGCGCCAGCAGCCAGACCGGGACAGGGTACAATGAGCAGTTCTTC.

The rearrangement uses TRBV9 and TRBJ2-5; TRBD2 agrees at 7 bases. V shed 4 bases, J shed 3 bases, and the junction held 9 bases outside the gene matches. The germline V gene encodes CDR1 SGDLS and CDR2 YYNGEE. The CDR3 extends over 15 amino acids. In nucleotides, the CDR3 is TGTGCCAGCAGCCCCAGTTTGGGGGGGGAAGAGACCCAGTACTTC. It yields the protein CASSPSLGGEETQYF. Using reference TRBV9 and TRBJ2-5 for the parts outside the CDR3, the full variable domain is DSGVTQTPKHLITATGQRVTLRCSPRSGDLSVYWYQQSLDQGLQFLIQYYNGEERAKGNILERFSAQQFPDLHSELNLSSLELGDSALYFCASSPSLGGEETQYFGPGTRLLVL.

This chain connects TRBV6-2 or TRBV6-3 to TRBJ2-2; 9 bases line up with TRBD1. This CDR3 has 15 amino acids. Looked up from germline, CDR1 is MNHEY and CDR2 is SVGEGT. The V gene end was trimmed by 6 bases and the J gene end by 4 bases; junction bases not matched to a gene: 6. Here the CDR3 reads CASSPGQGITGELFF. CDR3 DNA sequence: TGTGCCAGCAGCCCCGGACAGGGGATCACCGGGGAGCTGTTTTTT.

CDR3 nucleotide sequence: TGTGCCACCAGTGACGGCGGAGATTACAATGAGCAGTTCTTC. Translation: CATSDGGDYNEQFF. The V gene is TRBV24-1, the J gene TRBJ2-1, with D unclear. Trimming took off 4 bases at V and 4 bases at J, with 10 bases between the two ends. Germline loops: CDR1 KGHDR, CDR2 SFDVKD. This CDR3 contains 14 residues.

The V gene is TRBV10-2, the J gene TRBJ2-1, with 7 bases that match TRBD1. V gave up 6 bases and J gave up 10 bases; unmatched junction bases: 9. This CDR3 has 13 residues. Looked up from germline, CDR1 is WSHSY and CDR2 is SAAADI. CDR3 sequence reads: CASRETGFGEQFF. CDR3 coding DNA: TGCGCCAGCAGAGAGACAGGGTTCGGGGAGCAGTTCTTC.

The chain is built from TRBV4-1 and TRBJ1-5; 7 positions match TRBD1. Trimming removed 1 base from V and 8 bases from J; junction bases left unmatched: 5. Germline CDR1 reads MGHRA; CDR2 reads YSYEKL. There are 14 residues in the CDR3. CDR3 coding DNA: TGCGCCAGCAGCCAAGGCGACAGGGAGAAGCCCCAGCATTTT. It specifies CASSQGDREKPQHF.